A single T cell receptor (beta chain) is shown here with its context. Its antigen is as yet unknown. This record comes from a study of T cell responses to AZD1222 COVID-19 vaccine. The CDR3 contains 11 residues. Germline V gene data show CDR1 as LNHDA and CDR2 as SQIVND (reference sequence). V lost 1 base, J lost 10 bases, and 5 bases lay in between. The study's findings and limits: Among the donors, most were white British and more were female, and clonal diversity was possibly underestimated. Baseline serostatus was positive in only a handful of AZD1222 recipients. Targets within unmutated variant regions were reportedly found for nearly half of spike-specific TCRs. After two AZD1222 doses, spike-specific TCR breadth and depth rose versus day 0.

Using immunoSEQ multiplex PCR, the repertoire was profiled, and TCRdb retains in-frame clones only, with some absent. Of more than 70,000 clones in the sample, roughly 88% were seen once. The origin of this receptor is an adult in good health. Source: peripheral blood, taken on day 0 of AZD1222 vaccination. V usage is TRBV19 and J usage is TRBJ2-1, with no clear D. The CDR3 is CASSIVGEQFF. CDR3 nucleotide sequence: TGTGCCAGTAGTATAGTAGGAGAGCAGTTCTTC.